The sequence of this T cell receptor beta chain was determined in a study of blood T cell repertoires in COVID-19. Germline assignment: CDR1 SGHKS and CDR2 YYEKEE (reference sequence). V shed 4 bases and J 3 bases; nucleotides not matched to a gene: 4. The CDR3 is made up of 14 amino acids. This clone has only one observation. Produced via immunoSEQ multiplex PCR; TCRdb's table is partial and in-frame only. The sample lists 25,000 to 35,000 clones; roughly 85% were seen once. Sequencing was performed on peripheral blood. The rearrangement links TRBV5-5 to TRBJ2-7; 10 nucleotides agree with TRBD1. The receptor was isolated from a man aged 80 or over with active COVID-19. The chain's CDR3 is CASSAWDRGYEQYF. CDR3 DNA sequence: TGTGCCAGCAGCGCTTGGGACAGGGGCTACGAGCAGTACTTC.